This entry describes one T cell receptor beta chain. This record belongs to a study of blood T cell repertoires in COVID-19. Study at large: The samples span acute and convalescent COVID-19 from the United States, Italy and Spain. From T cells, B-cell-depleted T cells, or PBMCs came the material, which was cDNA or gDNA.

Source study methods: How many nucleated cells were present was estimated from reference gene primer amplification. Using immunoSEQ multiplex PCR, the repertoire was profiled, and TCRdb retains in-frame clones only, with some absent. V and J calls and clone size are given by that table; D and trimming were obtained from the DNA. The repertoire holds around 170,000 clones, with around nine tenths as singletons. V shed 5 bases and J shed 2 bases, with 14 bases lying between them. Germline V gene data show CDR1 as SGHNT and CDR2 as YYREEE (reference sequence). The CDR3 is 14 amino acids. This clonotype originated in a man in his fifties or sixties with acute or convalescent COVID-19. This chain joins TRBV5-4 and TRBJ2-7; D is perhaps TRBD1 (6 bases). What was sequenced was peripheral blood. CDR3 DNA: TGTGCCAGCAGATCGACAGGATTAGCCTACGAGCAGTACTTC. It encodes CASRSTGLAYEQYF.